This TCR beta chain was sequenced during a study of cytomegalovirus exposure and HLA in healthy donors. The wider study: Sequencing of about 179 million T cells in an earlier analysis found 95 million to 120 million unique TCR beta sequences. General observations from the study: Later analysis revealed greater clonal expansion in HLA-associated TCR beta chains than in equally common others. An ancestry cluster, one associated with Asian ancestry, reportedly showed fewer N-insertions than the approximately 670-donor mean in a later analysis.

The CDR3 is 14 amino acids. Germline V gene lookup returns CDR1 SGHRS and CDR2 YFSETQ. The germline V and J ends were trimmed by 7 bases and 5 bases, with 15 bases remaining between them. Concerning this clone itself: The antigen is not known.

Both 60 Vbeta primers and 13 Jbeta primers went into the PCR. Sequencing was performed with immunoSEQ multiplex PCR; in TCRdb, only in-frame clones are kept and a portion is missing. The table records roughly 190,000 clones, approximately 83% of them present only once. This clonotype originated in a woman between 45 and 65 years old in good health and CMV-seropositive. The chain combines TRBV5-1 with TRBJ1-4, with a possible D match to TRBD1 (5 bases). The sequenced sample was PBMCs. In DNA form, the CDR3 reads TGCGCCAGCTCCAGGAACGGACAAAATGAAAAACTGTTTTTT. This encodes CASSRNGQNEKLFF.